These 25 T cell receptor beta chains were all obtained from the same sample, sequenced in a study of control samples from healthy donors and cancer patients. The protocol was immunoSEQ multiplex PCR, while the TCRdb copy is restricted to in-frame clones and leaves out a portion. This sample has roughly 73,000 clones, with over 75% found just once. Sequencing was carried out using blood. The receptors here all came from a man aged 45-65 years in good health.

V is TRBV7-2 and J is TRBJ2-7, with 8 positions matching TRBD2. The length of the CDR3 is 15 residues. V lost 3 bases to trimming and J lost 0 bases; unmatched junction nucleotides: 4. The V gene's germline CDR1 is SGHTA and CDR2 FQGNSA. CDR3: CASSFKSGSSYEQYF. DNA of the CDR3: TGTGCCAGCAGCTTCAAGAGCGGGAGCTCCTACGAGCAGTACTTC. The entire variable domain, with the rest obtained from reference TRBV7-2 and TRBJ2-7, is as follows: GAGVSQSPSNKVTEKGKDVELRCDPISGHTALYWYRQSLGQGLEFLIYFQGNSAPDKSGLPSDRFSAERTGGSVSTLTIQRTQQEDSAVYLCASSFKSGSSYEQYFGPGTRLTVT.

This chain uses TRBV29-1 with TRBJ2-5, with TRBD2 matching 11 bases. Germline V lookup: CDR1 SQVTM, CDR2 ANQGSEA. This CDR3 is built from 15 residues. The trim removed 5 bases at V and 0 bases at J, leaving 5 bases unmatched. CDR3: CSVLPTSGNQETQYF. In nucleotides, the CDR3 is TGCAGCGTTCTTCCGACTAGCGGGAACCAAGAGACCCAGTACTTC.

Here the CDR3 DNA reads TGTGCCAGCAGCTTGACTAGACAGGGCTACGGCTACACCTTC. Protein sequence: CASSLTRQGYGYTF. The chain has TRBV5-4 and TRBJ1-2; 7 bases are a match to TRBD1. The CDR3 totals 14 residues. Germline CDR1 and CDR2: SGHNT and YYREEE (reference sequence). V was clipped by 1 base and J by 8 bases; unmatched bases: 8.

The V gene is TRBV20-1, the J gene TRBJ2-3; D gene ambiguous. Per the germline V gene, CDR1 is DFQATT and CDR2 is SNEGSKA (reference sequence). This CDR3 is built from 14 residues. The germline V and J ends were trimmed by 3 bases and 0 bases, with 10 bases remaining between them. The CDR3, as DNA: TGCAGTGCTAGTTCCGCTCCTAGCACAGATACGCAGTATTTT. It specifies CSASSAPSTDTQYF.

The chain links TRBV9 to TRBJ2-4; D gene ambiguous. This CDR3 comprises 12 residues. The V gene lost 3 bases and the J gene lost 9 bases, with 10 bases spanning the gap. Germline CDR1 and CDR2: SGDLS and YYNGEE. In nucleotides, the CDR3 is TGTGCCAGCAGCGGTGAGAAGGGCATTCAGTACTTC. Protein: CASSGEKGIQYF.

Concerning this clone itself: Its ends do not fully match the called genes, so a read error is possible. This chain connects TRBV6-6 to TRBJ1-1, with D possibly being TRBD1 (6 bases). CDR3 length: 15 residues. Germline CDR1 MNHNY, CDR2 SVGAGI (reference sequence). The CDR3 loop reads CASSYSEGGGTEAFF. The CDR3 bases are TGTGCCAGCAGCTACTCCGAGGGGGGGGGCACTGAAGCTTTCTTT.

The genes are TRBV19 and TRBJ2-2; 13 bases align to TRBD2. The CDR3 runs to 16 residues. Germline V gene lookup returns CDR1 LNHDA and CDR2 SQIVND (reference sequence). Losses at the gene ends were 3 bases for V and 6 bases for J; bases not matched to a gene: 4. CDR3 sequence: CASSIRTSGRSGELFF. In DNA, the CDR3 is TGTGCCAGTAGTATTAGGACTAGCGGGAGATCCGGGGAGCTGTTTTTT.

The chain carries TRBV7-3 and TRBJ1-1, with no clear D. The V gene's germline CDR1 is SGHTA and CDR2 FQGTGA. The V end lost 6 bases, the J end lost 0 bases, and 14 bases lay between the germline ends. The CDR3 has 15 amino acids. Written as DNA, the CDR3 is TGTGCCAGCAGAACTACTACAGCGATGAACACTGAAGCTTTCTTT. Amino acid sequence: CASRTTTAMNTEAFF.

The genes are TRBV2 and TRBJ2-1; no reliable D call. V lost 7 bases to trimming and J lost 5 bases, with 3 bases between them. Germline V gene data show CDR1 as SNHLY and CDR2 as FYNNEI. CDR3 length: 10 amino acids. The CDR3 DNA reads TGTGCCAGCACCAACAATGAGCAGTTCTTC. It yields the protein CASTNNEQFF.

The genes are TRBV3-1 (or the pseudogene TRBV3-2) and TRBJ1-1; weak D call: TRBD1 (5 bases). CDR1 is LGHDT and CDR2 is YNNKEL in the germline V gene (reference sequence). This CDR3 region has 16 residues. Between the trimmed V and J ends, which lost 2 bases and 5 bases, there was a span of 18 bases. As DNA, the CDR3 is TGTGCCAGCAGCCAAAGCCTCAGACAGTCGAGAACTGAAGCTTTCTTT. Translated, it gives CASSQSLRQSRTEAFF.

The rearrangement joins TRBV29-1 to TRBJ2-3; D may be TRBD1 or TRBD2 (5 bases each). V was shortened by 3 bases and J by 4 bases, with 11 bases between the two germline ends. Germline-derived CDR1 and CDR2 are SQVTM and ANQGSEA. CDR3 size: 13 residues. Here the CDR3 DNA reads TGCAGCGTTGACGGGGCCCAGGCAGATACGCAGTATTTT. Its protein product is CSVDGAQADTQYF.

The chain carries TRBV5-4 and TRBJ2-2; the D gene is possibly TRBD2 (6 bases). The V end was cut by 4 bases, the J end by 1 base, with 14 bases between. The CDR3 length is 16 residues. Looked up from germline, CDR1 is SGHNT and CDR2 is YYREEE (reference sequence). This chain's CDR3 is CASSPVRERNTGELFF. CDR3 nucleotide sequence: TGTGCCAGCAGCCCGGTCCGGGAGCGGAACACCGGGGAGCTGTTTTTT.

The chain carries TRBV28 and TRBJ1-1; a possible D gene is TRBD1 (5 bases). Germline CDR1 MDHEN, CDR2 SYDVKM. V lost 3 bases to trimming and J lost 0 bases, with 17 bases between them. The CDR3 is made up of 17 amino acids. CDR3 DNA sequence: TGTGCCAGCAGTTTTAGTCAGGGACTGGGAATGAACACTGAAGCTTTCTTT. It encodes CASSFSQGLGMNTEAFF.

The V gene is TRBV27, the J gene TRBJ2-2; 7 nucleotides agree with TRBD2. The CDR3 is 17 residues long. The trim removed 6 bases at V and 7 bases at J, leaving 17 bases unmatched. Germline V lookup: CDR1 MNHEY, CDR2 SMNVEV (reference sequence). The CDR3 DNA sequence: TGTGCCAGCAGAGAACTCGGGCGCGGGGGAATCGACGGGGAGCTGTTTTTT. Residues: CASRELGRGGIDGELFF.

This clone was detected once. V is TRBV6-5 and J is TRBJ2-5; D gene unclear. Germline V gene sequence: CDR1 MNHEY, CDR2 SVGAGI. The CDR3 runs to 11 residues. Trimming took off 0 bases at V and 7 bases at J, with 3 bases between the two ends. This CDR3 reads CASSYSGTQYF. In DNA form, the CDR3 reads TGTGCCAGCAGTTACTCGGGGACCCAGTACTTC.

The chain combines TRBV29-1 with TRBJ2-5, with TRBD1 as a possible D gene (5 bases). Germline-derived CDR1 and CDR2 are SQVTM and ANQGSEA. V lost 6 bases and J 0 bases, leaving 14 bases between the germline ends. This CDR3 contains 14 residues. The chain's CDR3 is CSVPSRTHQETQYF. In DNA form, the CDR3 reads TGCAGCGTCCCTTCACGGACACACCAAGAGACCCAGTACTTC.

The chain links TRBV19 to TRBJ2-1; TRBD2 is a possible D gene (6 bases). The V gene's germline CDR1 is LNHDA and CDR2 SQIVND (reference sequence). This CDR3 comprises 12 residues. The V end lost 6 bases, the J end lost 7 bases, and 10 bases lay between the germline ends. The CDR3 region is CASSREPNEQFF. CDR3 DNA sequence: TGTGCCAGTAGCCGGGAGCCAAATGAGCAGTTCTTC.

V usage is TRBV5-4 and J usage is TRBJ2-3; 8 positions agree with TRBD2. Germline V gene sequence: CDR1 SGHNT, CDR2 YYREEE (reference sequence). This CDR3 has 14 amino acids. The CDR3 nucleotides are TGTGGACTGTGCGCGGGAGGTAGCCCAGATACGCAGTATTTT. It encodes CGLCAGGSPDTQYF.

This sequence joins TRBV28 and TRBJ2-7, with D perhaps being TRBD1 or TRBD2 (5 bases each). Germline CDR1 is MDHEN and CDR2 is SYDVKM. V was shortened by 7 bases and J by 0 bases, with 16 bases between the two germline ends. There are 15 residues in the CDR3. The CDR3 DNA is TGTGCCAGCAACTCATTTAGAGGGGACTCCTACGAGCAGTACTTC. This translates into CASNSFRGDSYEQYF.

The chain uses TRBV4-1 and TRBJ1-2; D remains unclear. Germline assignment: CDR1 MGHRA and CDR2 YSYEKL. The CDR3 runs to 14 residues. V shed 1 base and J shed 8 bases, with 14 bases lying between them. CDR3 DNA: TGCGCCAGCAGCCAAGCTGATAACACGGTCGGCTACACCTTC. Its translation is CASSQADNTVGYTF.

This rearrangement joins TRBV28 to TRBJ2-2, with 10 nucleotides matching TRBD1. Germline assignment: CDR1 MDHEN and CDR2 SYDVKM. V lost 6 bases and J lost 4; bases outside the gene matches: 2. The CDR3 is 14 residues long. CDR3 region: CASRRTGGTGELFF. The CDR3 DNA follows: TGTGCCAGCAGGCGGACAGGGGGCACCGGGGAGCTGTTTTTT. Combining the CDR3 with reference TRBV28 and TRBJ2-2 gives the whole variable domain DVKVTQSSRYLVKRTGEKVFLECVQDMDHENMFWYRQDPGLGLRLIYFSYDVKMKEKGDIPEGYSVSREKKERFSLILESASTNQTSMYLCASRRTGGTGELFFGEGSRLTVL.

The V and J genes are TRBV4-2 and TRBJ2-3; TRBD2 aligns across 14 bases. CDR3 length: 19 residues. Germline CDR1 reads LGHNA; CDR2 reads YNFKEQ. The V and J ends lost 1 base and 2 bases, in that order; junction bases with no gene match: 8. CDR3: CASSQGTSGGLSFTDTQYF. CDR3 in DNA: TGTGCCAGCAGCCAAGGGACTAGCGGGGGGTTAAGTTTCACAGATACGCAGTATTTT.

This chain uses TRBV24-1 with TRBJ2-3; 10 nucleotides agree with TRBD2. Germline V gene data show CDR1 as KGHDR and CDR2 as SFDVKD. After removal of 5 bases from V and 6 bases from J, the junction contained 7 bases not matched to a gene. The CDR3 contains 15 residues. The CDR3 spells CATSGRTSGTDTQYF. For the CDR3, the DNA is TGTGCCACCAGTGGGAGGACTAGCGGAACCGATACGCAGTATTTT.

This sequence joins TRBV7-2 and TRBJ2-5, with TRBD1 identical over 7 bases. The CDR3 is 14 amino acids. Germline V gene data show CDR1 as SGHTA and CDR2 as FQGNSA. The ends lost 3 bases at V and 3 bases at J; junction bases unmatched: 4. The CDR3 nucleotides read TGTGCCAGCAGCTTCGACAGGGCCAAAGAGACCCAGTACTTC. Protein sequence: CASSFDRAKETQYF.

The genes are TRBV19 and TRBJ1-6, with 10 nucleotides matching TRBD1. The CDR3 has 17 amino acids. Looked up from germline, CDR1 is LNHDA and CDR2 is SQIVND (reference sequence). J gave up 10 bases and V 6 bases, and 15 bases lay outside the gene matches. The CDR3: CASSGGTGASGGSPLHF. Written as DNA, the CDR3 is TGTGCCAGTAGCGGCGGGACAGGGGCGAGTGGGGGATCACCCCTCCACTTT.